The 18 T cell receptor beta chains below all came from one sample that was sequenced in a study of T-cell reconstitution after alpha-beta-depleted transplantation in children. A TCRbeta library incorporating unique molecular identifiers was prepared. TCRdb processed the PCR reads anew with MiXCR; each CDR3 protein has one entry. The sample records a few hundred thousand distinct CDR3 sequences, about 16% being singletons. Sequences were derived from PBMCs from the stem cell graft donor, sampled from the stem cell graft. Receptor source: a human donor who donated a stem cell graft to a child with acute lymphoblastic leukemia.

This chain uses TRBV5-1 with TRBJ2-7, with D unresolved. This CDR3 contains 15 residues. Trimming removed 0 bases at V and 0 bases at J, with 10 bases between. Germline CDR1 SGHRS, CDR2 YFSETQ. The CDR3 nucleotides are TGCGCCAGCAGCTTGGCGCTAGACATCTCCTACGAGCAGTACTTC. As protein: CASSLALDISYEQYF. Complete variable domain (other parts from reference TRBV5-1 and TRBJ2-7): KAGVTQTPRYLIKTRGQQVTLSCSPISGHRSVSWYQQTPGQGLQFLFEYFSETQRNKGNFPGRFSGRQFSNSRSEMNVSTLELGDSALYLCASSLALDISYEQYFGPGTRLTVT.

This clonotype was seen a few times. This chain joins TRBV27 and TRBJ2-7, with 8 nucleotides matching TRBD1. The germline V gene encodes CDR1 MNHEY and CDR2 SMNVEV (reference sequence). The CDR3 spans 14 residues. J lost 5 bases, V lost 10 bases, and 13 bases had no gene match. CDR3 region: CATPTGDKSDEQYF. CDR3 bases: TGTGCCACCCCGACAGGGGATAAGTCTGACGAGCAGTACTTC.

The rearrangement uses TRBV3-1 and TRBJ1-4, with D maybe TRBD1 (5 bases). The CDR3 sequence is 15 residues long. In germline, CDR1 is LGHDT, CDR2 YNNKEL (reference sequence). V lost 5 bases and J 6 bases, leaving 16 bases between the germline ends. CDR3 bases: TGTGCCAGCAGCAAAAGGCAGGGATCGGATGAAAAACTGTTTTTT. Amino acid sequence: CASSKRQGSDEKLFF.

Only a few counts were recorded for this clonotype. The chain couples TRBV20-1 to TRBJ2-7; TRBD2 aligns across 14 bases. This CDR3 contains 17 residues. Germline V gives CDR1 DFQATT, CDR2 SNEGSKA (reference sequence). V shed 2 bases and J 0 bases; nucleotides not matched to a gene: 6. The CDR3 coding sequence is TGCAGTGCTAGACTAGGGACTAGCGGGAGCCGCTCCTACGAGCAGTACTTC. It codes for CSARLGTSGSRSYEQYF.

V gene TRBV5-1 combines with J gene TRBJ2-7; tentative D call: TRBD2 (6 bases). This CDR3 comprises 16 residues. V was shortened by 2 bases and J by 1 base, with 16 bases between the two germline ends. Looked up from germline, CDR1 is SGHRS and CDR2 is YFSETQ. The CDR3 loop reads CASSFIWEETSYEQYF. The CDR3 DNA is TGCGCCAGCAGCTTTATCTGGGAGGAAACTTCCTACGAGCAGTACTTC.

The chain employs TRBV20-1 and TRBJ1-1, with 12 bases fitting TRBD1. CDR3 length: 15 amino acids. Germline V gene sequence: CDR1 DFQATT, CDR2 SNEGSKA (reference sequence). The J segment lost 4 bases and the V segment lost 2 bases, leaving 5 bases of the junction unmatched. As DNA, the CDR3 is TGCAGTGCTAGACCCGGGACAGGGGGCATCACTGAAGCTTTCTTT. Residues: CSARPGTGGITEAFF.

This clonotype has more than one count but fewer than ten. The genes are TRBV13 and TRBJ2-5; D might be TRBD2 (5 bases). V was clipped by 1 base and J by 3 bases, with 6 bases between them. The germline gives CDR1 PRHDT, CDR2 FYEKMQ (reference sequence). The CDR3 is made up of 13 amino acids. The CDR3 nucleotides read TGTGCCAGCAGCTTAGCGCGGGAAGAGACCCAGTACTTC. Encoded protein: CASSLAREETQYF.

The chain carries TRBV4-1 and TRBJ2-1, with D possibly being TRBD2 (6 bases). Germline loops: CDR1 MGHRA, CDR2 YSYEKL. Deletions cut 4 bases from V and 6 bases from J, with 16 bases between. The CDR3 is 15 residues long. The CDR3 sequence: CASSRMGLVANEQFF. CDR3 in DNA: TGCGCCAGCAGCCGAATGGGACTGGTAGCCAATGAGCAGTTCTTC.

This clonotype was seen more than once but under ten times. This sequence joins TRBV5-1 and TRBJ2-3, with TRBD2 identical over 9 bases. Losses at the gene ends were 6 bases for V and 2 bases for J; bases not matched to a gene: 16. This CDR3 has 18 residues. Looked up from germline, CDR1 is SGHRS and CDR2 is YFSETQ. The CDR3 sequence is CASTGLSTAGGNTDTQYF. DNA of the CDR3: TGCGCCAGCACGGGCTTGTCAACCGCGGGAGGGAACACAGATACGCAGTATTTT.

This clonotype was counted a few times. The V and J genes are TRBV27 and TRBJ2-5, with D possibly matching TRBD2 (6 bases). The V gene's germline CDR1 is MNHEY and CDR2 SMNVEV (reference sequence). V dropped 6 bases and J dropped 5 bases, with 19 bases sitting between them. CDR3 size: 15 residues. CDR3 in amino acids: CASSPGSLLGETQYF. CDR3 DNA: TGTGCCAGCAGCCCCGGGAGCCTCTTGGGGGAGACCCAGTACTTC.

The DNA for the CDR3 is TGTGCCAGCAGCGCGCCGGGACAGGGAATACCTGAGCAGTTCTTC. Translating it yields CASSAPGQGIPEQFF. V usage is TRBV7-9 and J usage is TRBJ2-1, with 9 nucleotides matching TRBD1. Germline CDR1 SEHNR, CDR2 FQNEAQ (reference sequence). The CDR3 covers 15 residues. V shed 5 bases, J shed 9 bases, and the junction held 11 bases outside the gene matches.

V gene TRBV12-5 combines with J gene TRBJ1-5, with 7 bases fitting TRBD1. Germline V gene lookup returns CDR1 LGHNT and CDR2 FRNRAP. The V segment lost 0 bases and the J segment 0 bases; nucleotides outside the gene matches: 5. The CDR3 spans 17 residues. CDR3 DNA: TGTGCTAGTGGTTTGGTCCGACAGGGATATAGCAATCAGCCCCAGCATTTT. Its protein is CASGLVRQGYSNQPQHF. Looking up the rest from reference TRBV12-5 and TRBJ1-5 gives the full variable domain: DARVTQTPRHKVTEMGQEVTMRCQPILGHNTVFWYRQTMMQGLELLAYFRNRAPLDDSGMPKDRFSAEMPDATLATLKIQPSEPRDSAVYFCASGLVRQGYSNQPQHFGDGTRLSIL.

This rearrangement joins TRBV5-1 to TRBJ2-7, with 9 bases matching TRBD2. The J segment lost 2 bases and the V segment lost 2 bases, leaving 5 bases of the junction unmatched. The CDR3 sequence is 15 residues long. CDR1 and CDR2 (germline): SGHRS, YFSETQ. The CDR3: CASSFVAGATYEQYF. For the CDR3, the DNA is TGCGCCAGCAGCTTCGTAGCGGGAGCTACCTACGAGCAGTACTTC.

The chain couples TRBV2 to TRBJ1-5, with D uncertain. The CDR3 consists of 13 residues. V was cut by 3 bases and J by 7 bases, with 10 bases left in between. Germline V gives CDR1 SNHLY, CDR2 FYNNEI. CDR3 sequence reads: CASSDYGNQPQHF. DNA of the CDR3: TGTGCCAGCAGTGACTACGGTAACCAGCCCCAGCATTTT.

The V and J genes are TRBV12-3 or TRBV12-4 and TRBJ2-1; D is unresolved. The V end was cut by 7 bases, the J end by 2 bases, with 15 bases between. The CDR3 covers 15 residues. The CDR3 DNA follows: TGTGCCAGCACCGCGGATAACAATGCCTACAATGAGCAGTTCTTC. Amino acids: CASTADNNAYNEQFF.

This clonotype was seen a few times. CDR3 loop: CATSRDIVLADSRTDTQYF. The CDR3 DNA is TGTGCCACCAGCAGAGATATAGTACTAGCGGACTCTCGCACAGATACGCAGTATTTT. The chain joins TRBV15 to TRBJ2-3, with 8 bases aligning to TRBD2. Germline lookup yields CDR1 LNHNV and CDR2 YYDKDF (reference sequence). The CDR3 loop spans 19 amino acids. Losses at the gene ends were 0 bases for V and 1 base for J; bases not matched to a gene: 12.

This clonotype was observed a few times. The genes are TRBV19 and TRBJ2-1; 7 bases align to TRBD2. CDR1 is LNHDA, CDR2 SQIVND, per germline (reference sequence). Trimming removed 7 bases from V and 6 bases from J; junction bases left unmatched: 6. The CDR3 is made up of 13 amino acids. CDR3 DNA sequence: TGTGCCAGTACCGCACCTAGCGGCAATGAGCAGTTCTTC. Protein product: CASTAPSGNEQFF.

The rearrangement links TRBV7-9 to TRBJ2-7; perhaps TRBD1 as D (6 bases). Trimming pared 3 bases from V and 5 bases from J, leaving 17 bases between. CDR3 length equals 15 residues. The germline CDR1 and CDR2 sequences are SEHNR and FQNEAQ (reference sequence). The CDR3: CASSFLGGAGDEQYF. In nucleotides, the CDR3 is TGTGCCAGCAGCTTCCTTGGGGGCGCAGGGGACGAGCAGTACTTC. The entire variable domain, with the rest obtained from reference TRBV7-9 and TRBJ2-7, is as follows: DTGVSQNPRHKITKRGQNVTFRCDPISEHNRLYWYRQTLGQGPEFLTYFQNEAQLEKSRLLSDRFSAERPKGSFSTLEIQRTEQGDSAMYLCASSFLGGAGDEQYFGPGTRLTVT.